These 26 T cell receptor beta chains were all obtained from the same sample, sequenced in a study of a mutant IDH1 vaccine in newly diagnosed glioma. No antigens are known for them. Assay: immunoSEQ multiplex PCR; the TCRdb copy retains only in-frame clones and omits some. The repertoire consists of approximately 58,000 clones, with about four fifths occurring once and the leading ten covering roughly 4%. Time point denoted: week 47, end of study. Doses comprised 300 ug of mutant IDH1 20-mer peptide each, plus topical imiquimod. The sample here was PBMCs, taken from a glioma patient whose treatment included an IDH1 peptide vaccine. The receptor set was obtained from a young man with glioma.

This chain connects TRBV28 to TRBJ2-5; the D gene is possibly TRBD2 (6 bases). This CDR3 has 13 amino acids. The germline gives CDR1 MDHEN, CDR2 SYDVKM. Trimming took 6 bases from V and 0 from J, leaving 8 bases between them. The CDR3 coding sequence is TGTGCCAGCAGCCCGGGGGACCAAGAGACCCAGTACTTC. This sequence encodes CASSPGDQETQYF.

The chain is built from TRBV2 and TRBJ2-7; possible D gene TRBD1, 6 bases. The CDR3 runs to 12 residues. V shed 11 bases and J shed 5 bases, with 16 bases lying between them. In germline, CDR1 is SNHLY, CDR2 FYNNEI. Here the CDR3 DNA reads TGTGCCGGGGGCCACAGGGTCCACGAGCAGTACTTC. Translation: CAGGHRVHEQYF.

The chain has TRBV19 and TRBJ2-1; 7 nucleotides agree with TRBD1. The CDR3 is 15 amino acids. V shed 5 bases and J 4 bases; nucleotides not matched to a gene: 8. CDR1 LNHDA and CDR2 SQIVND come from the germline V gene (reference sequence). CDR3: CASSFRQGGYNEQFF. The DNA for the CDR3 is TGTGCCAGTAGTTTTAGACAGGGTGGATACAATGAGCAGTTCTTC.

CDR3 coding DNA: TGTGCCAGCAGCACCGGACAGGTTCGGAACACTGAAGCTTTCTTT. This encodes CASSTGQVRNTEAFF. This chain links TRBV5-6 with TRBJ1-1, with 7 bases fitting TRBD1. Trimming cost V 4 bases and J 1 base; bases outside gene matches: 7. Per the germline V gene, CDR1 is SGHDT and CDR2 is YYEEEE. This CDR3 contains 15 residues.

The V call is TRBV6-5, the J call TRBJ2-7; D is perhaps TRBD2 (5 bases). V lost 7 bases, J lost 6 bases, and 13 bases lay in between. This CDR3 contains 12 residues. Germline loops: CDR1 MNHEY, CDR2 SVGAGI. The CDR3 reads CASKSGNLEQYF. The CDR3 DNA follows: TGTGCCAGCAAATCCGGGAACCTCGAGCAGTACTTC.

This clone has just a few counts. This chain joins TRBV4-1 and TRBJ1-1, with D possibly TRBD1 on 5 matching bases. CDR1 MGHRA and CDR2 YSYEKL come from the germline V gene. This CDR3 is built from 16 residues. Trimming shortened V by 1 base and J by 5 bases, and 17 bases separated the two germline ends. The CDR3 DNA is TGCGCCAGCAGCCAAGGCCCGAATGGGTGGGGGACTGAAGCTTTCTTT. It is translated as CASSQGPNGWGTEAFF.

The chain couples TRBV28 to TRBJ1-4; 7 nucleotides agree with TRBD1. CDR1 MDHEN and CDR2 SYDVKM come from the germline V gene. V lost 3 bases, J lost 6 bases, and 16 bases stayed unmatched. The CDR3 has 18 amino acids. CDR3 bases: TGTGCCAGCAGTTTTGTTGGCAGGGGGGTGGCGGGGTATGAAAAACTGTTTTTT. This codes for CASSFVGRGVAGYEKLFF.

This chain joins TRBV19 and TRBJ2-5; D is possibly TRBD1 (6 bases). CDR1 and CDR2 from the germline V gene are LNHDA and SQIVND (reference sequence). Trimming shortened V by 1 base and J by 5 bases, and 17 bases separated the two germline ends. CDR3 length equals 16 residues. The CDR3 is CASSIGRGWEVETQYF. The CDR3 region has the DNA TGTGCCAGTAGTATAGGCAGGGGCTGGGAAGTGGAGACCCAGTACTTC.

Only one count was recorded for this clone. The V and J genes are TRBV5-8 and TRBJ1-2; no reliable D call. The germline V and J ends were trimmed by 5 bases and 3 bases, with 14 bases remaining between them. CDR3 length: 14 residues. Germline CDR1 SGHTS, CDR2 YDEGEE. The CDR3 coding sequence is TGTGCCAGCAGTGCGGGAGGGTCGGACTATGGCTACACCTTC. It codes for CASSAGGSDYGYTF.

The chain recombines TRBV6-5 with TRBJ2-7; D not resolved. V dropped 5 bases and J dropped 2 bases, with 13 bases sitting between them. The length of the CDR3 is 14 residues. Per germline, CDR1 MNHEY and CDR2 SVGAGI. CDR3 DNA: TGTGCCAGCAGTCCTTCAGGCTCACCCTACGAGCAGTACTTC. Translation: CASSPSGSPYEQYF.

The rearrangement links TRBV4-2 to TRBJ1-4; maybe TRBD1 (6 bases). The CDR3 is 16 amino acids. The germline V and J ends were trimmed by 0 bases and 7 bases, with 15 bases remaining between them. Germline V gives CDR1 LGHNA, CDR2 YNFKEQ. The CDR3 protein is CASSQELGAVSEKLFF. The CDR3 DNA reads as TGTGCCAGCAGCCAAGAACTGGGGGCGGTCAGTGAAAAACTGTTTTTT.

The CDR3 coding sequence is TGCGCCAGCAGCTTAGGCGCTAGCGGGGGGAACACAGATACGCAGTATTTT. It codes for CASSLGASGGNTDTQYF. This chain connects TRBV5-1 to TRBJ2-3; 11 bases fit TRBD2. The CDR3 covers 17 residues. In germline, CDR1 is SGHRS, CDR2 YFSETQ. V was pared by 2 bases and J by 2 bases, with 7 bases of the junction left unmatched.

This chain joins TRBV5-1 and TRBJ1-3; 8 bases fit TRBD1. The germline CDR1 and CDR2 sequences are SGHRS and YFSETQ. V shed 5 bases and J 0 bases; nucleotides not matched to a gene: 10. The CDR3 runs 17 residues. The CDR3 DNA is TGCGCCAGCAGTCGCTCCGGGACAGGAATCTCTGGAAACACCATATATTTT. It codes for CASSRSGTGISGNTIYF.

This clone came up a few times. The chain couples TRBV28 to TRBJ1-1; a possible D gene is TRBD1 (5 bases). The V end was cut by 5 bases, the J end by 6 bases, with 13 bases between. CDR1 and CDR2 from the germline V gene are MDHEN and SYDVKM. This CDR3 is built from 13 residues. In nucleotides, the CDR3 is TGTGCCAGCAGTGGAGAGGGGATGGCTGAAGCTTTCTTT. This encodes CASSGEGMAEAFF.

The sample holds a few counts of this clone. The CDR3 nucleotides read TGTGCCACCAGCCCCGGGGCCCAAGAGACCCAGTACTTC. Its translation is CATSPGAQETQYF. This chain joins TRBV15 and TRBJ2-5, with D possibly being TRBD1 or TRBD2 (5 bases each). V was cut by 5 bases and J by 1 base, with 8 bases left in between. The germline gives CDR1 LNHNV, CDR2 YYDKDF (reference sequence). This CDR3 is built from 13 residues.

The chain combines TRBV4-1 with TRBJ2-2, with D hard to call. Trimming stripped 1 base from V and 1 base from J, with 7 bases between. Germline V gene lookup returns CDR1 MGHRA and CDR2 YSYEKL. There are 15 residues in the CDR3. The CDR3 coding sequence is TGCGCCAGCAGCCAAGGGACGGGGAACACCGGGGAGCTGTTTTTT. This encodes CASSQGTGNTGELFF.

The CDR3 spells CASSLTGGNSPLHF. The CDR3 nucleotides are TGTGCCAGCTCACTCACAGGGGGAAATTCACCCCTCCACTTT. The chain has TRBV18 and TRBJ1-6; 8 positions agree with TRBD1. This CDR3 comprises 14 residues. Germline-derived CDR1 and CDR2 are KGHSH and LQKENI. J lost 7 bases, V lost 4 bases, and 3 bases had no gene match.

The chain uses TRBV5-4 and TRBJ2-7; 8 nucleotides align to TRBD1. From germline, CDR1 is SGHNT and CDR2 YYREEE (reference sequence). V was pared by 1 base and J by 1 base, with 4 bases of the junction left unmatched. The CDR3 is made up of 15 amino acids. The CDR3 region is CASSLPGQVSYEQYF. CDR3 sequence (DNA): TGTGCCAGCAGCTTGCCGGGACAGGTATCCTACGAGCAGTACTTC.

The DNA for the CDR3 is TGTGCCAGCAGCTTAGAAGGAGGGACCTCCGGCGAGCAGTACTTC. As protein: CASSLEGGTSGEQYF. The chain is built from TRBV7-9 and TRBJ2-7; tentative D call: TRBD2 (6 bases). This CDR3 contains 15 residues. Germline CDR1 is SEHNR and CDR2 is FQNEAQ (reference sequence). Between the trimmed V and J ends, which lost 1 base and 6 bases, there was a span of 16 bases.

Notes on this clone: A junction end diverges from the germline sequence, so it may reflect a read error. The chain joins TRBV7-8 to TRBJ2-7, with 7 bases that match TRBD1. The CDR3 sequence is 15 residues long. CDR1 and CDR2 (germline): SGHVS, FQNEAQ. The CDR3 DNA follows: TGTGCCAGCAGCCCCGCGACAGGGAGTTATGGGACAAAAATCTTC. It yields the protein CASSPATGSYGTKIF.

The chain has TRBV27 and TRBJ2-3; D gene ambiguous. The CDR3 has 17 residues. Germline CDR1 is MNHEY and CDR2 is SMNVEV (reference sequence). V lost 4 bases and J lost 1, with 18 bases in between. DNA of the CDR3: TGTGCCAGCAGTTCCCCGGGTAGTCCTATGCGCACAGATACGCAGTATTTT. Protein sequence: CASSSPGSPMRTDTQYF.

The V gene is TRBV5-4, the J gene TRBJ1-1; no definite D call. The CDR3 sequence is 15 residues long. The ends were cut back, 0 bases at V and 5 bases at J, with 14 bases in the middle. CDR1 is SGHNT and CDR2 is YYREEE in the germline V gene (reference sequence). This chain's CDR3 is CASSLDFRELTEAFF. Written as DNA, the CDR3 is TGTGCCAGCAGCTTGGATTTCCGGGAGCTTACTGAAGCTTTCTTT.

The chain is built from TRBV4-1 and TRBJ2-5, with a weak D call TRBD2 (5 bases). Germline V gives CDR1 MGHRA, CDR2 YSYEKL. V was trimmed by 1 base and J by 5 bases, leaving 11 bases between them. CDR3 length: 14 amino acids. CDR3 region: CASSQGGGGETQYF. The CDR3 DNA sequence: TGCGCCAGCAGCCAAGGTGGAGGCGGGGAGACCCAGTACTTC.

This clone was counted between two and nine times. The chain couples TRBV30 to TRBJ1-1, with 7 bases identical to TRBD1. Germline CDR1 and CDR2: GTSNPN and SVGIG (reference sequence). V lost 6 bases, J lost 2 bases, and 12 bases stayed unmatched. The length of the CDR3 is 15 residues. The DNA for the CDR3 is TGTGCCTGTTACCTCGGGACAGTAAAAAACACTGAAGCTTTCTTT. This encodes CACYLGTVKNTEAFF.

The chain couples TRBV28 to TRBJ2-7; unclear D gene. CDR1 and CDR2 (germline): MDHEN, SYDVKM. Trimming pared 2 bases from V and 0 bases from J, leaving 5 bases between. The CDR3 contains 13 residues. CDR3 sequence reads: CASSLGPSYEQYF. The CDR3 nucleotides read TGTGCCAGCAGTTTAGGACCCTCCTACGAGCAGTACTTC.

The chain joins TRBV27 to TRBJ2-2, with D possibly matching TRBD1 (6 bases). The CDR3 is made up of 15 amino acids. CDR1 MNHEY and CDR2 SMNVEV come from the germline V gene (reference sequence). V lost 2 bases and J lost 5, with 12 bases in between. The DNA of the CDR3 is TGTGCCAGCAGTTTAGGGGGCTGGGGAACCGGGGAGCTGTTTTTT. As protein: CASSLGGWGTGELFF.